The 2 T cell receptor beta chains below come from one sample, sequenced in a study of blood T cell repertoires in COVID-19. Clones were read by immunoSEQ multiplex PCR, and TCRdb kept only the in-frame ones, dropping some. The table shows about 190,000 clones, with roughly 80% occurring only once. Sequenced: PBMCs or T cells enriched from blood (not recorded which). The receptors here all came from an older woman with acute COVID-19.

The J gene is TRBJ1-1, the V gene TRBV5-4; weak D call: TRBD1 (6 bases). CDR3 length: 15 residues. Germline V gives CDR1 SGHNT, CDR2 YYREEE (reference sequence). Trimming removed 2 bases at V and 1 base at J, with 12 bases between. The DNA for the CDR3 is TGTGCCAGCAGCTTTTTACAGGGCCAGAACACTGAAGCTTTCTTT. Translated: CASSFLQGQNTEAFF.

The rearrangement uses TRBV24-1 and TRBJ1-2; D might be TRBD1 (6 bases). V was cut by 3 bases and J by 8 bases, with 15 bases left in between. The CDR3 loop spans 14 amino acids. Germline CDR1 KGHDR, CDR2 SFDVKD. The CDR3 coding sequence is TGTGCCACCAGTGATCGAGGGGGGGGCGACGGCTACACCTTC. Translation gives CATSDRGGGDGYTF.